The 27 T cell receptor beta chains given below trace back to one sample, sequenced in a study of regulatory T cells. Their cognate antigens are unknown. Amplification used 52 TRBV primers and 13 TRBJ primers. Here immunoSEQ multiplex PCR was the method, and the copy in TCRdb shows in-frame clones only, minus some. The repertoire includes around 15,000 clones, roughly 84% of them detected once, and about 8% sits in the top ten. Study-wide results and limits: In CD3G-deficient patients, conventional CD4+ T cells were enriched for hydrophobic CDR3 residues at positions 6 and 7.

Sequences were obtained from conventional CD4+ T cells sorted from blood. These receptors were taken from a person aged 25 to 39 with CD3G deficiency.

This clone turned up a few times. One end of the junction varies from germline; a read error may be responsible. This chain links TRBV6-1 with TRBJ1-1; 9 bases agree with TRBD1. The CDR3 is made up of 14 amino acids. Germline-derived CDR1 and CDR2 are MNHNS and SASEGT. DNA for the CDR3: TGTGCCAGCAGTCGAGGACAGGGGAACGCTGAAGCTTTCTTT. Amino acids: CASSRGQGNAEAFF.

V is TRBV27 and J is TRBJ2-2; D is ambiguous. Germline values: CDR1 MNHEY, CDR2 SMNVEV (reference sequence). This CDR3 has 13 amino acids. Trimming removed 0 bases at V and 7 bases at J, with 6 bases between. This chain's CDR3 is CASSLSRDGELFF. DNA for the CDR3: TGTGCCAGCAGTTTATCGAGAGACGGGGAGCTGTTTTTT.

This clone was seen only once. This chain uses TRBV10-1 with TRBJ2-7; a possible D gene is TRBD1 (6 bases). The CDR3 is 13 residues long. The V gene's germline CDR1 is WNHNN and CDR2 SYGVQD (reference sequence). V lost 0 bases and J lost 3, with 6 bases in between. CDR3 in amino acids: CASSESGGYEQYF. The DNA for the CDR3 is TGCGCCAGCAGTGAGTCAGGGGGCTACGAGCAGTACTTC.

The chain combines TRBV10-3 with TRBJ2-6; D call uncertain. The germline V and J ends were trimmed by 10 bases and 0 bases, with 4 bases remaining between them. The length of the CDR3 is 12 residues. Germline V gene lookup returns CDR1 ENHRY and CDR2 SYGVKD. The CDR3 coding sequence is TGTGCCACCCACTCTGGGGCCAACGTCCTGACTTTC. It encodes CATHSGANVLTF.

The rearrangement links TRBV6-1 to TRBJ1-1; 7 positions agree with TRBD1. The CDR3 sequence is 13 residues long. V shed 1 base, J shed 4 bases, and the junction held 0 bases outside the gene matches. Germline V gene data show CDR1 as MNHNS and CDR2 as SASEGT. CDR3 DNA: TGTGCCAGCAGTGAAGGACAGGGCACTGAAGCTTTCTTT. It codes for CASSEGQGTEAFF.

The J gene is TRBJ2-2, the V gene TRBV5-1; TRBD2 matches at 12 bases. The V gene end was trimmed by 3 bases and the J gene end by 4 bases; junction bases not matched to a gene: 10. The CDR3 covers 18 residues. Looked up from germline, CDR1 is SGHRS and CDR2 is YFSETQ. This CDR3 reads CASSSLGLAGIGTGELFF. CDR3 nucleotides: TGCGCCAGCAGCTCGCTCGGACTAGCGGGAATCGGCACCGGGGAGCTGTTTTTT.

The chain is built from TRBV5-1 and TRBJ2-1; TRBD2 matches 11 bases. The germline V gene has CDR1 SGHRS and CDR2 YFSETQ. This CDR3 spans 15 amino acids. V lost 4 bases, J lost 5 bases, and 5 bases stayed unmatched. The CDR3 here is CASSHGTSGNNEQFF. CDR3 nucleotides: TGCGCCAGCAGCCACGGGACTAGCGGCAACAATGAGCAGTTCTTC.

The chain joins TRBV19 to TRBJ2-2, with a weak D call TRBD1 (5 bases). Trimming pared 3 bases from V and 0 bases from J, leaving 11 bases between. The CDR3 totals 16 residues. CDR1 is LNHDA and CDR2 is SQIVND in the germline V gene (reference sequence). In DNA, the CDR3 is TGTGCCAGTAGTATTGGACAACTTTCGAACACCGGGGAGCTGTTTTTT. Encoded protein: CASSIGQLSNTGELFF.

This sequence joins TRBV7-9 and TRBJ2-3, with 8 bases lining up with TRBD2. V trimming: 0 bases; J trimming: 3 bases; junction bases outside the gene matches: 8. Germline CDR1 is SEHNR and CDR2 is FQNEAQ (reference sequence). The CDR3 is 17 amino acids. As DNA, the CDR3 is TGTGCCAGCAGCTTAGCCAAGCCGGGACTAGGGACAGATACGCAGTATTTT. Translating it yields CASSLAKPGLGTDTQYF.

This clone turned up a few times. This chain links TRBV28 with TRBJ1-5, with a tentative D call TRBD1 (6 bases). There are 16 residues in the CDR3. The germline V gene has CDR1 MDHEN and CDR2 SYDVKM. Trimming took off 4 bases at V and 0 bases at J, with 13 bases between the two ends. CDR3 nucleotides: TGTGCCAGCAGTTCATCTACAGGGATTAGCAATCAGCCCCAGCATTTT. Its protein product is CASSSSTGISNQPQHF.

The chain uses TRBV7-9 and TRBJ1-1; D not resolved. Germline V gives CDR1 SEHNR, CDR2 FQNEAQ (reference sequence). Deletions cut 2 bases from V and 7 bases from J, with 11 bases between. The CDR3 length is 13 residues. DNA for the CDR3: TGTGCCAGCAGCTTAATCGGGGTTAGTGAAGCTTTCTTT. It encodes CASSLIGVSEAFF.

This chain connects TRBV28 to TRBJ1-5; 10 bases fit TRBD1. Germline V CDR1 and CDR2: MDHEN, SYDVKM. V shed 5 bases, J shed 3 bases, and the junction held 4 bases outside the gene matches. This CDR3 contains 15 residues. CDR3 coding DNA: TGTGCCAGCAGTGGACAGGGGGGCTCCAATCAGCCCCAGCATTTT. Residues: CASSGQGGSNQPQHF.

The rearrangement uses TRBV6-1 and TRBJ2-1; 7 nucleotides line up with TRBD1. Trimming took 4 bases from V and 4 from J; bases not matched to a gene: 4. This CDR3 spans 14 amino acids. Germline V lookup: CDR1 MNHNS, CDR2 SASEGT. In DNA form, the CDR3 reads TGTGCCAGCAGTGTCGGGACAGCTTACAATGAGCAGTTCTTC. It encodes CASSVGTAYNEQFF.

The chain uses TRBV18 and TRBJ2-5; D is undetermined. Germline V CDR1 and CDR2: KGHSH, LQKENI. This CDR3 comprises 14 residues. V shed 3 bases and J shed 1 base, with 9 bases lying between them. The CDR3 nucleotides are TGTGCCAGCTCACCCGTCGGGCGCCAAGAGACCCAGTACTTC. Translating gives CASSPVGRQETQYF.

The CDR3 protein is CASSLERALNTGELFF. DNA of the CDR3: TGTGCCAGCAGCTTAGAGAGGGCCCTGAACACCGGGGAGCTGTTTTTT. This chain uses TRBV11-2 with TRBJ2-2, with a possible D match to TRBD2 (5 bases). CDR1 is SGHAT and CDR2 is FQNNGV in the germline V gene. The V and J ends lost 0 bases and 1 base respectively, with 9 bases between them. CDR3 length equals 16 residues. Looking up the rest from reference TRBV11-2 and TRBJ2-2 gives the full variable domain: EAGVAQSPRYKIIEKRQSVAFWCNPISGHATLYWYQQILGQGPKLLIQFQNNGVVDDSQLPKDRFSAERLKGVDSTLKIQPAKLEDSAVYLCASSLERALNTGELFFGEGSRLTVL.

The V and J genes are TRBV28 and TRBJ2-7, with D perhaps matching TRBD1 or TRBD2 (5 bases each). V dropped 2 bases and J dropped 2 bases, with 10 bases sitting between them. CDR3 length: 14 residues. The V gene's germline CDR1 is MDHEN and CDR2 SYDVKM. The CDR3 reads CASSLQQGPYEQYF. For the CDR3, the DNA is TGTGCCAGCAGTTTACAGCAGGGACCCTACGAGCAGTACTTC. The full variable domain, completed using reference TRBV28 and TRBJ2-7, is DVKVTQSSRYLVKRTGEKVFLECVQDMDHENMFWYRQDPGLGLRLIYFSYDVKMKEKGDIPEGYSVSREKKERFSLILESASTNQTSMYLCASSLQQGPYEQYFGPGTRLTVT.

The gene calls are TRBV5-1 and TRBJ2-1; no clear D. CDR1 SGHRS and CDR2 YFSETQ come from the germline V gene. Trimming left V 0 bases short and J 6 bases short, with 10 bases between. This CDR3 is 14 amino acids long. As DNA, the CDR3 is TGCGCCAGCAGCTTGGTTATGGCTTCCAATGAGCAGTTCTTC. The encoded protein is CASSLVMASNEQFF. The variable domain in full, with the rest retrieved from reference TRBV5-1 and TRBJ2-1, is KAGVTQTPRYLIKTRGQQVTLSCSPISGHRSVSWYQQTPGQGLQFLFEYFSETQRNKGNFPGRFSGRQFSNSRSEMNVSTLELGDSALYLCASSLVMASNEQFFGPGTRLTVL.

The CDR3 sequence is CASSESVGRAGTVTGELFF. CDR3 in DNA: TGTGCCAGCAGTGAATCGGTCGGCCGCGCGGGGACAGTCACCGGGGAGCTGTTTTTT. This rearrangement joins TRBV6-1 to TRBJ2-2; D may be TRBD1 (7 bases). The CDR3 is 19 amino acids. The V gene lost 2 bases and the J gene lost 4 bases, with 23 bases spanning the gap. Per germline, CDR1 MNHNS and CDR2 SASEGT.

This clone appeared a few times. The chain couples TRBV28 to TRBJ1-1, with TRBD1 matching over 8 bases. The CDR3 length is 14 residues. V was clipped by 8 bases and J by 3 bases; unmatched bases: 8. The germline V gene has CDR1 MDHEN and CDR2 SYDVKM. CDR3 sequence: CASRQGAVYTEAFF. The CDR3 DNA follows: TGTGCCAGCCGGCAGGGGGCTGTTTACACTGAAGCTTTCTTT.

The V and J genes are TRBV5-1 and TRBJ2-7; D uncertain. Between the trimmed V and J ends, which lost 0 bases and 5 bases, there was a span of 15 bases. CDR3 length equals 15 residues. Germline V lookup: CDR1 SGHRS, CDR2 YFSETQ. The CDR3: CASSLGLRQRDEQYF. The CDR3 region has the DNA TGCGCCAGCAGCTTGGGACTCCGCCAGAGAGACGAGCAGTACTTC. Full variable domain (missing parts from reference TRBV5-1 and TRBJ2-7): KAGVTQTPRYLIKTRGQQVTLSCSPISGHRSVSWYQQTPGQGLQFLFEYFSETQRNKGNFPGRFSGRQFSNSRSEMNVSTLELGDSALYLCASSLGLRQRDEQYFGPGTRLTVT.

In this sample, this clone turned up once. The chain recombines TRBV5-1 with TRBJ2-7; D not resolved. This CDR3 comprises 15 residues. CDR1 and CDR2 (germline): SGHRS, YFSETQ. Trimming removed 0 bases at V and 3 bases at J, with 13 bases between. CDR3 sequence: CASSLAAGVGYEQYF. DNA of the CDR3: TGCGCCAGCAGCTTGGCTGCAGGCGTGGGCTACGAGCAGTACTTC.

Turning to this clone: Sequence at one end of the junction differs from germline and may be a read error. J is TRBJ2-4 and V is TRBV19, with 10 bases identical to TRBD1. Germline CDR1 is LNHDA and CDR2 is SQIVND (reference sequence). CDR3 length: 12 residues. CDR3 DNA sequence: TGTGCCAGTAGTCCATCGTTCGGGACAGGGGTCTTC. Protein sequence: CASSPSFGTGVF.

This sequence joins TRBV10-3 and TRBJ2-6; 10 bases are shared with TRBD2. The CDR3 sequence is 16 residues long. Germline CDR1 reads ENHRY; CDR2 reads SYGVKD. V was clipped by 10 bases and J by 4 bases; unmatched bases: 10. Here the CDR3 DNA reads TGTGCCACCAAGAGCGGGGGGGCCGTAGGGGCCAACGTCCTGACTTTC. Encoded protein: CATKSGGAVGANVLTF.

This chain joins TRBV28 and TRBJ2-7, with 7 positions matching TRBD1. The V and J ends lost 5 bases and 4 bases, in that order; junction bases with no gene match: 11. This CDR3 is built from 15 residues. Germline loops: CDR1 MDHEN, CDR2 SYDVKM. The CDR3: CASSLHRGRVYEQYF. The CDR3, as DNA: TGTGCCAGCAGTCTCCACAGGGGTAGAGTTTACGAGCAGTACTTC.

The chain is built from TRBV25-1 and TRBJ2-1, with 12 bases aligning to TRBD2. The CDR3 spans 15 residues. Germline V CDR1 and CDR2: MGHDK, SYGVNS. The V and J ends lost 5 bases and 12 bases, in that order; junction bases with no gene match: 11. This CDR3 reads CASSKTSGRPPGQFF. The CDR3 nucleotides read TGTGCCAGCAGTAAAACTAGCGGGAGGCCCCCGGGGCAGTTCTTC. Full variable domain (outside the CDR3, taken from reference TRBV25-1 and TRBJ2-1): EADIYQTPRYLVIGTGKKITLECSQTMGHDKMYWYQQDPGMELHLIHYSYGVNSTEKGDLSSESTVSRIRTEHFPLTLESARPSHTSQYLCASSKTSGRPPGQFFGPGTRLTVL.

A note on this clone: Other DNA sequences within the sample encode an identical CDR3. This chain joins TRBV28 and TRBJ1-2; no definite D call. V was trimmed by 3 bases and J by 7 bases, leaving 21 bases between them. Germline V gene data show CDR1 as MDHEN and CDR2 as SYDVKM. CDR3 length: 16 amino acids. CDR3 coding DNA: TGTGCCAGCAGTTTCGGGCGAGGGAGTAGATCGGGTGGCTACACCTTC. This codes for CASSFGRGSRSGGYTF.

Only one count was recorded for this clone. The gene calls are TRBV6-1 and TRBJ1-2, with D uncertain. Looked up from germline, CDR1 is MNHNS and CDR2 is SASEGT. Trimming removed 2 bases from V and 3 bases from J, with 10 bases in between. This CDR3 contains 14 residues. The CDR3 loop reads CASSEMRPYYGYTF. The CDR3 DNA follows: TGTGCCAGCAGTGAAATGAGACCCTACTATGGCTACACCTTC.